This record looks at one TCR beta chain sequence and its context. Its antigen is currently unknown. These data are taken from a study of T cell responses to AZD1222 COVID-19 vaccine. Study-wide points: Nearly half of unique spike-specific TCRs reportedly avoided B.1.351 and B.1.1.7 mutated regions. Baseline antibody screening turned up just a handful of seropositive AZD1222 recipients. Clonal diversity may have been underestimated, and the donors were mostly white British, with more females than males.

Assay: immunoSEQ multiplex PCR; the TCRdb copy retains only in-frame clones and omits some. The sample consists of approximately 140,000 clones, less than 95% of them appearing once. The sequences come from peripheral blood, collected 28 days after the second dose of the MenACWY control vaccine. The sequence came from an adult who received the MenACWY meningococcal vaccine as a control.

CDR3 loop: CASSRQVTSYGYTF. CDR3 sequence (DNA): TGTGCCAGTAGTCGACAGGTAACCAGCTATGGCTACACCTTC. The chain couples TRBV19 to TRBJ1-2, with a tentative D call TRBD1 (6 bases). Per the germline V gene, CDR1 is LNHDA and CDR2 is SQIVND (reference sequence). This CDR3 is 14 amino acids long. Trimming shortened V by 5 bases and J by 4 bases, and 14 bases separated the two germline ends.